This T cell receptor (beta chain) was identified during a study of CD4 T cells in relation to SARS-CoV-2 and coronaviruses. Notes on this clone: No antigen is known for it.

The CDR3 has 15 amino acids. The germline CDR1 and CDR2 sequences are SGHVS and FQNEAQ. The V end was cut by 8 bases, the J end by 4 bases, with 20 bases between. TCRdb keeps only in-frame clones here, not all; method: immunoSEQ multiplex PCR. The profile covers 35,000 to 45,000 clones, with roughly 80% appearing a single time and 5.5% to 8.5% taken by the ten largest. The chain links TRBV7-8 to TRBJ1-1; D possibly corresponds to TRBD1 (6 bases). The sequencing sample was made of naive CD4+ T cells from PBMCs, cultured in vitro. Documented subset: naive CD4+ T cells isolated by negative enrichment. This receptor was taken from an adult with COVID-19. CDR3 in DNA: TGTGCCAGCCCCCGGGGGGGGCTGGATAGCACTGAAGCTTTCTTT. This codes for CASPRGGLDSTEAFF. The whole variable domain, remainder taken from reference TRBV7-8 and TRBJ1-1, is GAGVSQSPRYKVAKRGQDVALRCDPISGHVSLFWYQQALGQGPEFLTYFQNEAQLDKSGLPSDRFFAERPEGSVSTLKIQRTQQEDSAVYLCASPRGGLDSTEAFFGQGTRLTVV.